This T cell receptor beta chain is drawn from a study of long-term antiretroviral therapy in people with HIV. Findings and caveats of the study: Information on adherence, resistance and therapy changes was unavailable. Dating from the mid-2000s to the late 2010s, the blood was possibly obtained under older ART regimens.

The run of the v3.0 immunoSEQ assay was at survey level. The method was immunoSEQ multiplex PCR; TCRdb's version includes in-frame clones alone and lacks a portion of them. This sample carries roughly 28,000 clones, 90% of them seen once, and the ten largest clones take 4.3%. Remarks on this clone: What it binds is not known.

Deletions cut 4 bases from V and 7 bases from J, with 14 bases between. The germline gives CDR1 SGHRS, CDR2 YFSETQ. The CDR3 contains 13 residues. This TCR was sampled from a woman aged 40 to 49 with HIV. V and J are TRBV5-1 and TRBJ1-2; perhaps TRBD1 as D (5 bases). The sample was unsorted PBMCs, taken 5.2 years after starting antiretroviral therapy. CDR3 loop: CASSQRDSGGYTF. Written as DNA, the CDR3 is TGCGCCAGCAGCCAACGGGACTCGGGTGGCTACACCTTC. The whole variable domain, filled in from reference TRBV5-1 and TRBJ1-2, reads KAGVTQTPRYLIKTRGQQVTLSCSPISGHRSVSWYQQTPGQGLQFLFEYFSETQRNKGNFPGRFSGRQFSNSRSEMNVSTLELGDSALYLCASSQRDSGGYTFGSGTRLTVV.